The 7 T cell receptor beta chains given below trace back to one sample, sequenced in a study of blood T cell repertoires in COVID-19. Only in-frame clones appear in the TCRdb table, and some are missing; sequencing was by immunoSEQ multiplex PCR. Of approximately 150,000 clones in the sample, 80% to 90% were seen once. The sample consisted of peripheral blood. The receptor set was obtained from a woman older than 75 with acute or convalescent COVID-19.

Here the CDR3 DNA reads TGTGCCAGCAGCCTCCTAGCGGGAGAGGCCGAGCAGTACTTC. It is translated as CASSLLAGEAEQYF. This chain joins TRBV14 and TRBJ2-7; 10 positions agree with TRBD2. Germline CDR1 SGHDN, CDR2 FVKESK. The CDR3 covers 14 residues. V was clipped by 4 bases and J by 6 bases; unmatched bases: 6.

J is TRBJ2-7 and V is TRBV7-2, with unresolved D. The germline V gene has CDR1 SGHTA and CDR2 FQGNSA. The CDR3 extends over 13 amino acids. Trimming pared 3 bases from V and 2 bases from J, leaving 8 bases between. The DNA for the CDR3 is TGTGCCAGCAGCTTTGAATCAGCCTACGAGCAGTACTTC. Encoded protein: CASSFESAYEQYF.

In DNA form, the CDR3 reads TGTGCCAGTACCCTGACAGGGTTCGATTCACCCCTCCACTTT. Amino acids: CASTLTGFDSPLHF. The J gene is TRBJ1-6, the V gene TRBV25-1, with TRBD1 matching 7 bases. The V segment lost 9 bases and the J segment 8 bases; nucleotides outside the gene matches: 10. This CDR3 has 14 residues. From germline, CDR1 is MGHDK and CDR2 SYGVNS.

The chain carries TRBV18 and TRBJ2-1; perhaps TRBD2 as D (6 bases). Germline CDR1 reads KGHSH; CDR2 reads LQKENI. CDR3 length equals 16 residues. Between the trimmed V and J ends, which lost 1 base and 2 bases, there was a span of 12 bases. CDR3 loop: CASSPRPSATYNEQFF. CDR3 bases: TGTGCCAGCTCACCACGCCCTAGCGCAACCTACAATGAGCAGTTCTTC.

This clone is a singleton in its sample. The rearrangement uses TRBV5-1 and TRBJ2-7; TRBD1 matches at 7 bases. Germline CDR1 reads SGHRS; CDR2 reads YFSETQ. The CDR3 extends over 16 amino acids. V shed 5 bases and J 3 bases; nucleotides not matched to a gene: 14. In DNA, the CDR3 is TGCGCCAGCAGACAATTTCCGGGACAGCCGAACTACGAGCAGTACTTC. Protein product: CASRQFPGQPNYEQYF.

The chain is built from TRBV4-1 and TRBJ2-3; 9 bases map to TRBD2. The V segment lost 3 bases and the J segment 3 bases; nucleotides outside the gene matches: 4. Looked up from germline, CDR1 is MGHRA and CDR2 is YSYEKL. This CDR3 comprises 15 residues. DNA of the CDR3: TGCGCCAGCAGCCATAGCGGGAGCGGGACAGATACGCAGTATTTT. Translated, it gives CASSHSGSGTDTQYF.

In DNA form, the CDR3 reads TGTGCCAGCAGTGACGGGACAGGAAGCTATGGCTACACCTTC. Protein sequence: CASSDGTGSYGYTF. V gene TRBV6-4 combines with J gene TRBJ1-2, with 8 bases fitting TRBD1. Trimming cost V 2 bases and J 4 bases; bases outside gene matches: 3. This CDR3 is 14 amino acids long. The V gene's germline CDR1 is MRHNA and CDR2 SNTAGT.